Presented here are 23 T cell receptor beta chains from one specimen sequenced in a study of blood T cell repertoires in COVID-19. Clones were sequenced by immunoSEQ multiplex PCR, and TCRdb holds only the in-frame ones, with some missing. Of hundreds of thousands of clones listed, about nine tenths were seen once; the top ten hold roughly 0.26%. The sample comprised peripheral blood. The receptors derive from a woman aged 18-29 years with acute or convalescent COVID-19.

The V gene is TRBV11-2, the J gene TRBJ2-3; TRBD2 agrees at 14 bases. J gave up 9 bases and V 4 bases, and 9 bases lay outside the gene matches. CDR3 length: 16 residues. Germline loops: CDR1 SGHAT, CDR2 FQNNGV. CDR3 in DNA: TGTGCCAGCAGCTCCCGACTAGCGGGGGGGGGTAGGACGCAGTATTTT. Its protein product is CASSSRLAGGGRTQYF.

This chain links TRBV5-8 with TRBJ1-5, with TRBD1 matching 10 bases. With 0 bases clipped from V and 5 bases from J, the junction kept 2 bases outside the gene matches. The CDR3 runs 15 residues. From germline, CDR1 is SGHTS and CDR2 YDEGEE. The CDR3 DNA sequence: TGTGCCAGCAGCTTGGCGGGACAGGGGTATCAGCCCCAGCATTTT. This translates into CASSLAGQGYQPQHF.

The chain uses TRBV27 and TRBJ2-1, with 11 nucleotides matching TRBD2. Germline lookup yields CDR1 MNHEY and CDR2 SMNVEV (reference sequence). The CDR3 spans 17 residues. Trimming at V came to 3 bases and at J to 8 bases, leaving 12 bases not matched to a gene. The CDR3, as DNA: TGTGCCAGCAGTTTGAGTGGTCTAGCGGGGGGCCGGGATGAGCAGTTCTTC. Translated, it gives CASSLSGLAGGRDEQFF.

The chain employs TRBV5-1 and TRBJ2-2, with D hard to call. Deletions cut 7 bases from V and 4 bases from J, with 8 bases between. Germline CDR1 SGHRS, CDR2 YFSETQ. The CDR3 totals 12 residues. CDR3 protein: CASGPPTGELFF. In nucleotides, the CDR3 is TGCGCCAGCGGGCCCCCCACCGGGGAGCTGTTTTTT. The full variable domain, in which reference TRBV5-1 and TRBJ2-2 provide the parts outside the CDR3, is KAGVTQTPRYLIKTRGQQVTLSCSPISGHRSVSWYQQTPGQGLQFLFEYFSETQRNKGNFPGRFSGRQFSNSRSEMNVSTLELGDSALYLCASGPPTGELFFGEGSRLTVL.

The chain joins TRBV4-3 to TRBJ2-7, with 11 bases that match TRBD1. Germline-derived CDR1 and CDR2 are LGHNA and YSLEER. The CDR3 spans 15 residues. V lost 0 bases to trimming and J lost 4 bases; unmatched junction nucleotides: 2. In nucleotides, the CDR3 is TGCGCCAGCAGCCAAGATAGGGACAGGGGGTACGAGCAGTACTTC. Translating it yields CASSQDRDRGYEQYF.

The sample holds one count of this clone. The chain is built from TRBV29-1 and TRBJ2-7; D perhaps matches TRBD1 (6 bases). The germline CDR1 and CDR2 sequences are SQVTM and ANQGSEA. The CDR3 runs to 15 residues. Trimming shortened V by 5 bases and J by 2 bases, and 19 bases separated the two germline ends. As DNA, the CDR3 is TGCAGCGTTTCACGTCGGACAGCCCAACCCTACGAGCAGTACTTC. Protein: CSVSRRTAQPYEQYF.

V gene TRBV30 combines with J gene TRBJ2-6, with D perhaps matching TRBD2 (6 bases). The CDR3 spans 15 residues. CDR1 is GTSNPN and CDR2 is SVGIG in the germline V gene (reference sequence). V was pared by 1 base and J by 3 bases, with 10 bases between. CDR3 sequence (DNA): TGTGCCTGGAGTGCCGCGGGAATTGGGGCCAACGTCCTGACTTTC. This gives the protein CAWSAAGIGANVLTF. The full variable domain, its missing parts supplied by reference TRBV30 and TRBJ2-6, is SQTIHQWPATLVQPVGSPLSLECTVEGTSNPNLYWYRQAAGRGLQLLFYSVGIGQISSEVPQNLSASRPQDRQFILSSKKLLLSDSGFYLCAWSAAGIGANVLTFGAGSRLTVL.

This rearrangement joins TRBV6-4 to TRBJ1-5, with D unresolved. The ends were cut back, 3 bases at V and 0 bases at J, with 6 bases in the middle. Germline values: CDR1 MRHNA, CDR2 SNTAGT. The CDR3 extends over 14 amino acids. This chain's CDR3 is CASSEEGSNQPQHF. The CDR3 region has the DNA TGTGCCAGCAGTGAAGAGGGTAGCAATCAGCCCCAGCATTTT.

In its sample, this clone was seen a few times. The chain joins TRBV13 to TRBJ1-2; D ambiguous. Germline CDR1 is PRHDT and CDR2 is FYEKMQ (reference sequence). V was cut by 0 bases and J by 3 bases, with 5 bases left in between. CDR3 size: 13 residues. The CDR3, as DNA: TGTGCCAGCAGCTTAGGGGCAGACTATGGCTACACCTTC. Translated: CASSLGADYGYTF. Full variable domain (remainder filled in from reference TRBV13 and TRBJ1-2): AAGVIQSPRHLIKEKRETATLKCYPIPRHDTVYWYQQGPGQDPQFLISFYEKMQSDKGSIPDRFSAQQFSDYHSELNMSSLELGDSALYFCASSLGADYGYTFGSGTRLTVV.

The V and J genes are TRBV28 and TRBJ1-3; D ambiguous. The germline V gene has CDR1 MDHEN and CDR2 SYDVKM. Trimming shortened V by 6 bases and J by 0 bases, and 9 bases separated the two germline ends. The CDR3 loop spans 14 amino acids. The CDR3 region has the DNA TGTGCCAGCAGCCCAACTCACTCTGGAAACACCATATATTTT. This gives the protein CASSPTHSGNTIYF.

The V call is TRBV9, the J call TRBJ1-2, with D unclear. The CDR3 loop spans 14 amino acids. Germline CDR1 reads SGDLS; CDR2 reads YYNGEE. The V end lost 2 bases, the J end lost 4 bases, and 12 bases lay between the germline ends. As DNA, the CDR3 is TGTGCCAGCAGCGTGCCGGGGAGTACCTATGGCTACACCTTC. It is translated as CASSVPGSTYGYTF.

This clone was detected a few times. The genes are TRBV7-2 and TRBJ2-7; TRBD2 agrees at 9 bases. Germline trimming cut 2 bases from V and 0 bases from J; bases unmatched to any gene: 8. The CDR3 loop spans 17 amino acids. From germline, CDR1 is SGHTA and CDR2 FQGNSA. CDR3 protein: CASSLYLAGMSSYEQYF. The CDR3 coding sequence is TGTGCCAGCAGCTTATACCTAGCGGGGATGAGCTCCTACGAGCAGTACTTC.

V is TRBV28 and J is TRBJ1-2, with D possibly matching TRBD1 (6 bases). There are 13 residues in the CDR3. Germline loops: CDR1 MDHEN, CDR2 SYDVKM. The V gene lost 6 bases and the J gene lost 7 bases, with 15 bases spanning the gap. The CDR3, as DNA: TGTGCCAGCAGCTGGACAGCATCATTTGGCTACACCTTC. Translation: CASSWTASFGYTF.

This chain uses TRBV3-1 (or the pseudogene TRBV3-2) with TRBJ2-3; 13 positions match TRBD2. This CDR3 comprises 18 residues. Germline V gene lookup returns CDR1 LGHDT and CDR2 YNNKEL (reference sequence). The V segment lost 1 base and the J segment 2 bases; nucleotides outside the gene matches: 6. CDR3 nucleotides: TGTGCCAGCAGCCAAGGAAAGACTAGCGGGGGGAACACAGATACGCAGTATTTT. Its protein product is CASSQGKTSGGNTDTQYF.

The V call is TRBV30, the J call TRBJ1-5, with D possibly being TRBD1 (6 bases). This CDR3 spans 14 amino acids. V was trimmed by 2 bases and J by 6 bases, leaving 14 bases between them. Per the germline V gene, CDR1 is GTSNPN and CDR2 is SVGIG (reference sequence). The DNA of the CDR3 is TGTGCCTGGAGTAAGTTGACAGGTGGTCAGCCCCAGCATTTT. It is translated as CAWSKLTGGQPQHF.

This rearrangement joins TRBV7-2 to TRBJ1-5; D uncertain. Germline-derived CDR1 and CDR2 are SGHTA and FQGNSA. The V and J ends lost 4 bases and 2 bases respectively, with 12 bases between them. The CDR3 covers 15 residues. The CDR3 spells CASSWEKLGNQPQHF. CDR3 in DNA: TGTGCCAGCAGCTGGGAGAAACTGGGCAATCAGCCCCAGCATTTT.

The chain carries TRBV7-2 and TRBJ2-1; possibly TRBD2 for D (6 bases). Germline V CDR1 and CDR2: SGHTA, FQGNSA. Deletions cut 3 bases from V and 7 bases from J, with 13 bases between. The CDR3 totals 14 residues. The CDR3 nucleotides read TGTGCCAGCAGCTTCGGGGGTGTCGTAAATGAGCAGTTCTTC. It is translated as CASSFGGVVNEQFF.

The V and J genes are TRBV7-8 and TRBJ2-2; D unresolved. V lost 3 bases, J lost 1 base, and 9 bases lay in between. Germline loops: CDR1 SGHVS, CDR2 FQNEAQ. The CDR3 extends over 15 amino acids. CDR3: CASSFIIGNTGELFF. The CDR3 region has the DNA TGTGCCAGCAGCTTTATTATCGGGAACACCGGGGAGCTGTTTTTT.

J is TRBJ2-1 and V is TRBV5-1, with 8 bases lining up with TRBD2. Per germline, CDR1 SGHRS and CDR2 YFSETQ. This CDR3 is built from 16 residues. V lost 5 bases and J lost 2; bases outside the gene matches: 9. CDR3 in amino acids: CASSPPGGGAYNEQFF. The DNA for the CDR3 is TGCGCCAGCAGTCCGCCGGGAGGGGGGGCCTACAATGAGCAGTTCTTC.

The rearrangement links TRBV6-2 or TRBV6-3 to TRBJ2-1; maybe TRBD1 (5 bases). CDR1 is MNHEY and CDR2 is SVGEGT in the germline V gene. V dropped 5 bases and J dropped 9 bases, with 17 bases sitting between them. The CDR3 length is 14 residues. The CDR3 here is CASSRSQGSTEQFF. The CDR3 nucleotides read TGTGCCAGCAGTCGATCTCAGGGATCGACTGAGCAGTTCTTC.

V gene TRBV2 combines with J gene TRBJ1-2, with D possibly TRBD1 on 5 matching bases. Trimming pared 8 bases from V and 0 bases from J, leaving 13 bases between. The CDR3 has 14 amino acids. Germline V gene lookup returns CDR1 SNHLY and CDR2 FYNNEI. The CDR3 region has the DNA TGTGCCAGCTCCCCGGACACAACTAACTATGGCTACACCTTC. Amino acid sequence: CASSPDTTNYGYTF. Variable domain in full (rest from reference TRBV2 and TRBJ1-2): EPEVTQTPSHQVTQMGQEVILRCVPISNHLYFYWYRQILGQKVEFLVSFYNNEISEKSEIFDDQFSVERPDGSNFTLKIRSTKLEDSAMYFCASSPDTTNYGYTFGSGTRLTVV.

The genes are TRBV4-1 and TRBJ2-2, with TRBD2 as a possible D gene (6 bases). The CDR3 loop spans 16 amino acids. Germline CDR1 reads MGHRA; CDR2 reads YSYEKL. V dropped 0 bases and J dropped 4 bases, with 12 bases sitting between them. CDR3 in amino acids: CASSQDIRGSTGELFF. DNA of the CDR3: TGCGCCAGCAGCCAAGATATCCGGGGGAGCACCGGGGAGCTGTTTTTT.

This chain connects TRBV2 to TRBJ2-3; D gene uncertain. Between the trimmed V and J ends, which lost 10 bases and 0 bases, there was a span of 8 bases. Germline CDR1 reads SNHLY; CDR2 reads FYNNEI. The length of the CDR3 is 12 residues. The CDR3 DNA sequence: TGTGCCACCCAGTCTAGCACAGATACGCAGTATTTT. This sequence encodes CATQSSTDTQYF. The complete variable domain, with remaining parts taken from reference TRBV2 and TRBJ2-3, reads EPEVTQTPSHQVTQMGQEVILRCVPISNHLYFYWYRQILGQKVEFLVSFYNNEISEKSEIFDDQFSVERPDGSNFTLKIRSTKLEDSAMYFCATQSSTDTQYFGPGTRLTVL.